This T cell receptor (beta chain) appears in the sequencing data of a study of T-cell memory formation after mild COVID-19. Study-wide results and limits: Clones contracting across day 15 to 85 had a balanced CD4/CD8 profile; later expanding clones leaned CD4+.

A single record per CDR3 protein comes from TCRdb applying MiXCR to the 5' RACE reads. The table lists just over 300,000 distinct CDR3 sequences, just under 20% of them singletons, with 20% to 25% in the top ten. The J segment lost 2 bases and the V segment lost 6 bases, leaving 4 bases of the junction unmatched. Per germline, CDR1 MNHEY and CDR2 SVGAGI. The CDR3 sequence is 14 residues long. This clonotype was picked up a small number of times. Its antigen is unknown. Sample: PBMCs or a T cell subset sorted from them (not recorded which). The rearrangement links TRBV6-5 to TRBJ2-3; TRBD1 matches 8 bases. The sequence was collected from a man between 18 and 35 years old who had mild COVID-19 (a few samples of this study predate the infection). Cell type and time point are not known. For the CDR3, the DNA is TGTGCCAGCAGCCACAGGGGGGACACAGATACGCAGTATTTT. The encoded protein is CASSHRGDTDTQYF.